This TCR beta chain was sequenced in a study of identical twins. The junction had 6 bases not matched to a gene; V was cut back by 6 bases and J by 5 bases. The CDR3 loop spans 14 amino acids. The germline gives CDR1 MNHEY, CDR2 SMNVEV (reference sequence). General study results and limits: Within twin pairs, the out-of-frame alpha sequences they shared showed excess low generation probability.

A single record per CDR3 protein comes from TCRdb applying MiXCR to the 5' RACE reads. The repertoire holds 240,000 or so distinct CDR3 sequences, with more than 9.5% as singletons. This clonotype occurred many times. The antigen is unknown. A further study also used this sample, focusing on yellow fever vaccine responses in identical twins. This second study notes: Twins reportedly mounted vaccine T cell responses that seemed partly convergent, partly personalized.

The sample comprised memory (CD45RO+) T cells sorted from blood. The J gene is TRBJ1-5, the V gene TRBV27; 8 bases match TRBD1. The source of this sequence is a woman aged 18-29 years in good health. CDR3 in amino acids: CASRGQDFYQPQHF. For the CDR3, the DNA is TGTGCCAGCAGGGGACAGGACTTCTATCAGCCCCAGCATTTT.